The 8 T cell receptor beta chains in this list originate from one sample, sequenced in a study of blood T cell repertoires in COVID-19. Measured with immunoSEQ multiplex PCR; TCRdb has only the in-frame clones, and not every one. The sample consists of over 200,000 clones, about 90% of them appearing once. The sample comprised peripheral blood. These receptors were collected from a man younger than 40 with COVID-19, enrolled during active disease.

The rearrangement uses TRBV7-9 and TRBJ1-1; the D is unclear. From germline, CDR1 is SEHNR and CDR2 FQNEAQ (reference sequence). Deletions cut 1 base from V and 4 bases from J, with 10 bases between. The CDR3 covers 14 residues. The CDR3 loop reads CASSLGEWATEAFF. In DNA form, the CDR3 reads TGTGCCAGCAGCTTAGGGGAGTGGGCCACTGAAGCTTTCTTT.

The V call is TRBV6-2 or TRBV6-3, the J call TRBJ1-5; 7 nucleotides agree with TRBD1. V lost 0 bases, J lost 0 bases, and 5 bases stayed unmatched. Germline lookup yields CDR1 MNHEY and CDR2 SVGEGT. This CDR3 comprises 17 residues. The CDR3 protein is CASSYSRGSYSNQPQHF. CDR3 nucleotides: TGTGCCAGCAGTTACTCCAGGGGGAGCTATAGCAATCAGCCCCAGCATTTT.

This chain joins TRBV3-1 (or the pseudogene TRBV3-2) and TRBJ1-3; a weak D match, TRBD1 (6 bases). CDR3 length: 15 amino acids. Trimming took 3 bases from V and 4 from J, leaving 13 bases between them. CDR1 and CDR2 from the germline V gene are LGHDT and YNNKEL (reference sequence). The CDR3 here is CASSQRTAMGNTIYF. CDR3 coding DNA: TGTGCCAGCAGCCAGCGGACAGCTATGGGAAACACCATATATTTT.

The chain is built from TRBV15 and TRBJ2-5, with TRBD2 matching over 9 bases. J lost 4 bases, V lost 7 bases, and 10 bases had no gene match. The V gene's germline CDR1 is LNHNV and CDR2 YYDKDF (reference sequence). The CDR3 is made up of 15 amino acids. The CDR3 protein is CATTSSGNMGETQYF. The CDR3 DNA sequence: TGTGCCACCACCTCTAGCGGGAACATGGGAGAGACCCAGTACTTC.

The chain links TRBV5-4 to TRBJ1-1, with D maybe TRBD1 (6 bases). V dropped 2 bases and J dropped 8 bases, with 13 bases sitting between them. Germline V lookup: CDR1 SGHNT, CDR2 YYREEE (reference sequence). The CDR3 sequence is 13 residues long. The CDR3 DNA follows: TGTGCCAGCAGCTTAGGGGGGGCCATGGAAGCTTTCTTT. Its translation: CASSLGGAMEAFF.

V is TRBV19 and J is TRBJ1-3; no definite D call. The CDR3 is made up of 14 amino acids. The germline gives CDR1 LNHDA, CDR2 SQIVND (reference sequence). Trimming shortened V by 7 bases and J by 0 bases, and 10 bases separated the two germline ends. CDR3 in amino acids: CASTGGASGNTIYF. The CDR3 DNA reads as TGTGCCAGTACCGGAGGAGCCTCTGGAAACACCATATATTTT.

CDR3 sequence reads: CASSSSGGGDTQYF. CDR3 DNA sequence: TGTGCCAGCAGCTCCAGCGGGGGTGGAGATACGCAGTATTTT. The gene calls are TRBV7-3 and TRBJ2-3; 8 positions agree with TRBD2. There are 14 residues in the CDR3. Germline loops: CDR1 SGHTA, CDR2 FQGTGA. After removal of 4 bases from V and 5 bases from J, the junction contained 5 bases not matched to a gene.

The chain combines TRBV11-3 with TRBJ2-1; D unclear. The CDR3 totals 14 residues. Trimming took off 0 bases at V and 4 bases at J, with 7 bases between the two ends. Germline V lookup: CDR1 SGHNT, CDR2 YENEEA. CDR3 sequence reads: CASSLEAPYNEQFF. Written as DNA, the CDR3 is TGTGCCAGCAGCTTAGAAGCGCCTTACAATGAGCAGTTCTTC. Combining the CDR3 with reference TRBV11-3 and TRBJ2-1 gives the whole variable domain EAGVVQSPRYKIIEKKQPVAFWCNPISGHNTLYWYLQNLGQGPELLIRYENEEAVDDSQLPKDRFSAERLKGVDSTLKIQPAELGDSAVYLCASSLEAPYNEQFFGPGTRLTVL.